This T cell receptor (beta chain) was retrieved from a study of blood T cell repertoires in COVID-19. Between the trimmed V and J ends, which lost 10 bases and 3 bases, there was a span of 12 bases. CDR3 length: 12 residues. Germline lookup yields CDR1 MDHEN and CDR2 SYDVKM. TCRdb's table, derived via immunoSEQ multiplex PCR, lists solely in-frame clones and lacks some. The sample shows tens of thousands of clones, about nine tenths of them seen only once. The chain recombines TRBV28 with TRBJ1-1; unclear D gene. The receptor was isolated from a man aged 55 to 69 with acute or convalescent COVID-19. Input material: peripheral blood. CDR3 DNA: TGTGCCACCCGGGAGTTGGACACTGAAGCTTTCTTT. This gives the protein CATRELDTEAFF.